Presented here are 3 T cell receptor beta chains from one specimen sequenced in a study of T-cell memory formation after mild COVID-19. Via MiXCR, TCRdb re-called the 5' RACE reads, giving one row per CDR3 protein. The repertoire holds just over 350,000 distinct CDR3 sequences, with over 13% as singletons. Sequenced input: PBMCs or a T cell subset sorted from them (not recorded which). Receptors were obtained from a man aged 18 to 29 who had mild COVID-19 (a few samples of this study predate the infection). Cell type and time point are not known.

The V and J genes are TRBV4-2 and TRBJ2-2; TRBD1 might be the D (6 bases). This CDR3 spans 17 amino acids. V was pared by 1 base and J by 5 bases, with 17 bases between. Germline assignment: CDR1 LGHNA and CDR2 YNFKEQ. For the CDR3, the DNA is TGTGCCAGCAGCCAAGCCGGGGCAGGGGTGGAAACCGGGGAGCTGTTTTTT. Translated, it gives CASSQAGAGVETGELFF.

This clonotype has only a few counts. The rearrangement joins TRBV25-1 to TRBJ1-2, with 10 bases that match TRBD1. The junction had 9 bases not matched to a gene; V was cut back by 5 bases and J by 6 bases. The V gene's germline CDR1 is MGHDK and CDR2 SYGVNS. The CDR3 runs to 15 residues. Here the CDR3 reads CASSTPGQGYHGYTF. Here the CDR3 DNA reads TGTGCCAGCAGTACCCCGGGACAGGGGTATCATGGCTACACCTTC.

This clonotype was observed at least ten times. The chain joins TRBV6-5 to TRBJ2-1, with 10 bases matching TRBD1. Germline V CDR1 and CDR2: MNHEY, SVGAGI. With V trimmed by 6 bases and J by 7 bases, 6 bases remained unmatched. This CDR3 contains 14 residues. The CDR3 bases are TGTGCCAGCAGGAGGGACAGGGGCGGGAATGAGCAGTTCTTC. Amino acid sequence: CASRRDRGGNEQFF.